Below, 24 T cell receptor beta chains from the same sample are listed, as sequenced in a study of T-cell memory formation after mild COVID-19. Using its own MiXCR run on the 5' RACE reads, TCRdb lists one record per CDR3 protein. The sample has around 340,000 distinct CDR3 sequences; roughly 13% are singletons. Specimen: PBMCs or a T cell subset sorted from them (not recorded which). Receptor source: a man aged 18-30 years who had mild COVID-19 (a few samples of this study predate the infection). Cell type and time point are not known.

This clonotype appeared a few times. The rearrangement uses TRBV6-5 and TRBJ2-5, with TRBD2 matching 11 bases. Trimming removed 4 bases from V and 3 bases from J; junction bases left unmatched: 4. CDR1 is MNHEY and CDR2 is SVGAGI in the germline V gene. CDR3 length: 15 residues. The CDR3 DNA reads TGTGCCAGCAGTTTTAATAGCGGGGGGGAAGAGACCCAGTACTTC. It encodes CASSFNSGGEETQYF.

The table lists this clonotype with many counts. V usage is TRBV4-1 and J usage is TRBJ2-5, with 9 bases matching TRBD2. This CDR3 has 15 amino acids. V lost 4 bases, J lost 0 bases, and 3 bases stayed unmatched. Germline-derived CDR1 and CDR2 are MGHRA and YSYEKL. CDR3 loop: CASSLSSGDQETQYF. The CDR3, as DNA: TGCGCCAGCAGCCTATCTAGCGGGGACCAAGAGACCCAGTACTTC.

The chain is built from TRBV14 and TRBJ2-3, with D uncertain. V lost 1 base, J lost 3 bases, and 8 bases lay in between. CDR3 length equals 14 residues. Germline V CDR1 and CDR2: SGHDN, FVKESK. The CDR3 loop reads CASSQASRTDTQYF. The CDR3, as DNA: TGTGCCAGCAGCCAAGCGTCAAGGACAGATACGCAGTATTTT. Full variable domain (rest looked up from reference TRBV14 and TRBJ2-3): EAGVTQFPSHSVIEKGQTVTLRCDPISGHDNLYWYRRVMGKEIKFLLHFVKESKQDESGMPNNRFLAERTGGTYSTLKVQPAELEDSGVYFCASSQASRTDTQYFGPGTRLTVL.

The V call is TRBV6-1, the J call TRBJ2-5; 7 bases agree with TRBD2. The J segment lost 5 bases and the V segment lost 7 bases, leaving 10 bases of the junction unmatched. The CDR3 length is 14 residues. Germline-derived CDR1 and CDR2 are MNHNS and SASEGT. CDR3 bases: TGTGCCAGCATAGGTAGCGGGTTGTTTGAGACCCAGTACTTC. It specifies CASIGSGLFETQYF.

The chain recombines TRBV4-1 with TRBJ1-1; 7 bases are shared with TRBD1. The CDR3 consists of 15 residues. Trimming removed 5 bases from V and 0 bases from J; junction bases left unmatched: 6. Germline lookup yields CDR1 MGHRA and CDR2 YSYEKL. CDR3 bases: TGCGCCAGCAGCATCGGGACAGACATGAACACTGAAGCTTTCTTT. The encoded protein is CASSIGTDMNTEAFF.

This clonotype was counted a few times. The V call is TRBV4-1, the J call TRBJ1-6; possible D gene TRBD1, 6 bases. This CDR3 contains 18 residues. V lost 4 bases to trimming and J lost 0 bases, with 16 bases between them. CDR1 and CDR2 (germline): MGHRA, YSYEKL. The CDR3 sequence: CASSREGVSSSYNSPLHF. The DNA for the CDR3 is TGCGCCAGCAGCCGAGAGGGGGTGTCCAGCTCCTATAATTCACCCCTCCACTTT.

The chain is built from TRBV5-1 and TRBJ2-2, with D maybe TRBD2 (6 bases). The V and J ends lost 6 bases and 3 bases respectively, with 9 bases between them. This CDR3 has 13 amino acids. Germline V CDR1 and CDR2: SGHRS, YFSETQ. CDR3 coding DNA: TGCGCCAGCATCCCGGGGGACACCGGGGAGCTGTTTTTT. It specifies CASIPGDTGELFF.

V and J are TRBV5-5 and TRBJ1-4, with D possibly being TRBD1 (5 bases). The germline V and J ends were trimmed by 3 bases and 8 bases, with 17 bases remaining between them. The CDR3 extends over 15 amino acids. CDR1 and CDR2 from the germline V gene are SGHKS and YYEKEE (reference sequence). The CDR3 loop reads CASSSRATSGEKLFF. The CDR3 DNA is TGTGCCAGCAGCTCCAGGGCTACTTCTGGGGAAAAACTGTTTTTT.

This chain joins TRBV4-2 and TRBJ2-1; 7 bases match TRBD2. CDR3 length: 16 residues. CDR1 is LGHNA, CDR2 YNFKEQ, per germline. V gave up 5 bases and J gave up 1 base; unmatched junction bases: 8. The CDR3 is CASSNSAGTSYNEQFF. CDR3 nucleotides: TGTGCCAGCAGCAACTCAGCGGGGACTTCCTACAATGAGCAGTTCTTC.

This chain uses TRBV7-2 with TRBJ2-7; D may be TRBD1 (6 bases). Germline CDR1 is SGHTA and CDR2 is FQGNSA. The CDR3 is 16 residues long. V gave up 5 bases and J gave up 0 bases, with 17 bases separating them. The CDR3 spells CASSLTGSIPSYEQYV. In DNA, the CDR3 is TGTGCCAGCAGCCTTACAGGGAGCATCCCCTCCTACGAGCAGTACGTC.

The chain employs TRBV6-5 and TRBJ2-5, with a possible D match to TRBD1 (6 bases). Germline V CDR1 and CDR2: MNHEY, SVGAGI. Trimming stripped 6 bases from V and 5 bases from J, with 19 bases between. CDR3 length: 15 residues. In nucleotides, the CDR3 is TGTGCCAGCAGGGCAAGGACAGATCATGAGGAGACCCAGTACTTC. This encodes CASRARTDHEETQYF.

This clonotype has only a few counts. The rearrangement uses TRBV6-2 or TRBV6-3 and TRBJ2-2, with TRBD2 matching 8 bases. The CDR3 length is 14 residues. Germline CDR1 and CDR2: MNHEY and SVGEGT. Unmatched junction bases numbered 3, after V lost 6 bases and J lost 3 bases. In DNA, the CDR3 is TGTGCCAGCAGGCCGGGGGGGTACACCGGGGAGCTGTTTTTT. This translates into CASRPGGYTGELFF.

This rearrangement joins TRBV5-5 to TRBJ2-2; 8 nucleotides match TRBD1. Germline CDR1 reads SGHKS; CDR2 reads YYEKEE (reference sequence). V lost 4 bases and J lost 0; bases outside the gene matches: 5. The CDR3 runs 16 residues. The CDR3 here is CASSDWTGTNTGELFF. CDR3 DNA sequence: TGTGCCAGCAGCGATTGGACAGGGACGAACACCGGGGAGCTGTTTTTT.

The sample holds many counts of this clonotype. The CDR3 loop is CSVSGVEISYEQYF. The CDR3 nucleotides are TGCAGCGTTTCGGGGGTAGAGATCTCCTACGAGCAGTACTTC. This rearrangement joins TRBV29-1 to TRBJ2-7; a possible D gene is TRBD2 (6 bases). The CDR3 sequence is 14 residues long. Trimming stripped 5 bases from V and 0 bases from J, with 14 bases between. Germline V lookup: CDR1 SQVTM, CDR2 ANQGSEA.

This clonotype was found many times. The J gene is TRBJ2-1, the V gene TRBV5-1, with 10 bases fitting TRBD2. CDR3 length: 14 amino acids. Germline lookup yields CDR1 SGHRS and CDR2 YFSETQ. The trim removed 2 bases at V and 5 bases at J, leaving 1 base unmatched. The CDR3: CASSLAGGDNEQFF. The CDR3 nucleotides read TGCGCCAGCAGCTTAGCGGGGGGGGACAATGAGCAGTTCTTC.

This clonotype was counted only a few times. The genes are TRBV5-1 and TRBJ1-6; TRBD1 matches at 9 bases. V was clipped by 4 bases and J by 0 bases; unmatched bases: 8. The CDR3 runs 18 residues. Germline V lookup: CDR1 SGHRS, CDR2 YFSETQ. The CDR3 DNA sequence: TGCGCCAGCAGCGCGGGACAGGGACCACGCTCCTATAATTCACCCCTCCACTTT. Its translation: CASSAGQGPRSYNSPLHF. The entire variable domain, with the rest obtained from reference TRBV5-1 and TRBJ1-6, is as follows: KAGVTQTPRYLIKTRGQQVTLSCSPISGHRSVSWYQQTPGQGLQFLFEYFSETQRNKGNFPGRFSGRQFSNSRSEMNVSTLELGDSALYLCASSAGQGPRSYNSPLHFGNGTRLTVT.

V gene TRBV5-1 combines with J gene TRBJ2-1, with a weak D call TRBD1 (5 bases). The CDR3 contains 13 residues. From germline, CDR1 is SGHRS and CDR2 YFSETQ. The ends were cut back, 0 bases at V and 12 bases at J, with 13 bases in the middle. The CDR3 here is CASSLGGRAGQFF. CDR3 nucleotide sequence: TGCGCCAGCAGCTTGGGGGGCAGGGCCGGGCAGTTCTTC.

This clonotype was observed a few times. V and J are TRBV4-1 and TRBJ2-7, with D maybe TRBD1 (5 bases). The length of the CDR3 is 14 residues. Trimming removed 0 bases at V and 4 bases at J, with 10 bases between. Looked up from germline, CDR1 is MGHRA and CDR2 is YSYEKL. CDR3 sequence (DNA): TGCGCCAGCAGCCAAGAAGTGGGGCGTTACGAGCAGTACGTC. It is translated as CASSQEVGRYEQYV.

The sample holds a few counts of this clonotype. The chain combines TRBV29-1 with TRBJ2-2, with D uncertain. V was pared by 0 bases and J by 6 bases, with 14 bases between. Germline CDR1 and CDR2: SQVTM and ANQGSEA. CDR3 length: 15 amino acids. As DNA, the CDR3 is TGCAGCGTTGAAGATCGCCGGACCGCTGCCGGGGAGCTGTTTTTT. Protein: CSVEDRRTAAGELFF.

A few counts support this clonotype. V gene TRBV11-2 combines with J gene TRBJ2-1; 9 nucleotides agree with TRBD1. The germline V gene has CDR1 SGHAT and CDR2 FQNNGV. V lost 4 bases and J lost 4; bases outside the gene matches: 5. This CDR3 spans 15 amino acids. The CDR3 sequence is CASSWDGTGYNEQFF. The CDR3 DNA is TGTGCCAGCAGCTGGGACGGGACAGGGTACAATGAGCAGTTCTTC. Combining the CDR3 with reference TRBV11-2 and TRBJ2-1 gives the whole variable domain EAGVAQSPRYKIIEKRQSVAFWCNPISGHATLYWYQQILGQGPKLLIQFQNNGVVDDSQLPKDRFSAERLKGVDSTLKIQPAKLEDSAVYLCASSWDGTGYNEQFFGPGTRLTVL.

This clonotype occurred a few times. CDR3 nucleotides: TGTGCCAGCAGTAGACGACAGCTCCCCAAAAACATTCAGTACTTC. Protein: CASSRRQLPKNIQYF. The chain has TRBV28 and TRBJ2-4, with D possibly matching TRBD1 (5 bases). Germline V lookup: CDR1 MDHEN, CDR2 SYDVKM. V lost 5 bases and J 2 bases, leaving 13 bases between the germline ends. The CDR3 sequence is 15 residues long.

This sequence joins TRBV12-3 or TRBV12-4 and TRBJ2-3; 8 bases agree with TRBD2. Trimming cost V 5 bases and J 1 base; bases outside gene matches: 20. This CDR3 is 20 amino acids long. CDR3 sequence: CASSRNFGGIGRGGTDTQYF. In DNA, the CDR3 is TGTGCCAGCAGTAGGAACTTTGGGGGTATTGGGCGGGGGGGCACAGATACGCAGTATTTT.

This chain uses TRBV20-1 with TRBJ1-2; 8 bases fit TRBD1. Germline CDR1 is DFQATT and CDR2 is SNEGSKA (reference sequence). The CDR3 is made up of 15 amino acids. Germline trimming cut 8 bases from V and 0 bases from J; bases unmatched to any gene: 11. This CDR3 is CSTMSQQGANYGYTF. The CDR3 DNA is TGCAGTACCATGAGCCAACAGGGGGCTAACTATGGCTACACCTTC.

CDR3: CSVEGTDTQYF. CDR3 bases: TGCAGCGTTGAGGGTACAGATACGCAGTATTTT. The chain couples TRBV29-1 to TRBJ2-3, with D hard to call. The CDR3 has 11 residues. Trimming removed 3 bases from V and 3 bases from J, with 4 bases in between. Germline-derived CDR1 and CDR2 are SQVTM and ANQGSEA.